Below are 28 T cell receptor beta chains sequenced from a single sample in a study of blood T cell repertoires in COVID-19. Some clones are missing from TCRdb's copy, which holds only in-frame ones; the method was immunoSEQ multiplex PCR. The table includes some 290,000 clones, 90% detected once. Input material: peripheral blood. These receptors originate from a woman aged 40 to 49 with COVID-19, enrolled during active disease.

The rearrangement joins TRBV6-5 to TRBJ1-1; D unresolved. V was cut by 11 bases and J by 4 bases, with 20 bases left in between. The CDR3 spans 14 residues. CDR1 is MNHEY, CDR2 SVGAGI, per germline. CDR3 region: CASRSGSLATEAFF. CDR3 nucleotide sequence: TGTGCCTCTCGGAGCGGGTCCTTGGCCACTGAAGCTTTCTTT.

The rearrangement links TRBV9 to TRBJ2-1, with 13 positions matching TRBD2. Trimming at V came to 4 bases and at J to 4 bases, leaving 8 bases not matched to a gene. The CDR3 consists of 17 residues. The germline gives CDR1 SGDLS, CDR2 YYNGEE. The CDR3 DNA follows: TGTGCCAGCAGCCCAGCCGGGACTAGCGGGATTTACAATGAGCAGTTCTTC. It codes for CASSPAGTSGIYNEQFF.

The CDR3 sequence: CASSLDPQQGRTIYF. In DNA, the CDR3 is TGTGCCAGCAGCTTGGATCCCCAACAGGGTAGAACCATATATTTT. The chain couples TRBV5-6 to TRBJ1-3; possibly TRBD1 for D (6 bases). Germline V gene sequence: CDR1 SGHDT, CDR2 YYEEEE. Trimming took 0 bases from V and 10 from J, leaving 17 bases between them. The CDR3 sequence is 15 residues long.

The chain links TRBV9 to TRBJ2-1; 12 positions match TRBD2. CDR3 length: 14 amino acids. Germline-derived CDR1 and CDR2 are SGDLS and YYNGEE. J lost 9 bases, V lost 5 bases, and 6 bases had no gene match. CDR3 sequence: CASSTSGRSGEQFF. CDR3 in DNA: TGTGCCAGCAGTACTAGCGGGAGGAGTGGTGAGCAGTTCTTC.

CDR3 nucleotide sequence: TGTGCCAGTAACTCCAGGGGGCCCGGCAATCAGCCCCAGCATTTT. Translating it yields CASNSRGPGNQPQHF. The chain joins TRBV19 to TRBJ1-5; TRBD1 agrees at 8 bases. Trimming took 7 bases from V and 2 from J; bases not matched to a gene: 7. The length of the CDR3 is 15 residues. The germline V gene encodes CDR1 LNHDA and CDR2 SQIVND (reference sequence).

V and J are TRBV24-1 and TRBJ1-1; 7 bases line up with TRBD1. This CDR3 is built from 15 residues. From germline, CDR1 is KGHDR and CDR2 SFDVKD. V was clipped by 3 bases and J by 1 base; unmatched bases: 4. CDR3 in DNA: TGTGCCACCAGTGATACACGGACAGGGAACACTGAAGCTTTCTTT. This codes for CATSDTRTGNTEAFF.

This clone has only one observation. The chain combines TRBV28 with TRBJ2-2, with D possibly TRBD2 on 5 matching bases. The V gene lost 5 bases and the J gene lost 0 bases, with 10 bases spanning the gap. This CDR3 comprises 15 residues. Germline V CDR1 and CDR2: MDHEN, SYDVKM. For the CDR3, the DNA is TGTGCCAGCAGTGAGGACTTCGCGAACACCGGGGAGCTGTTTTTT. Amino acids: CASSEDFANTGELFF. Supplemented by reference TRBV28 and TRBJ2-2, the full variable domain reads DVKVTQSSRYLVKRTGEKVFLECVQDMDHENMFWYRQDPGLGLRLIYFSYDVKMKEKGDIPEGYSVSREKKERFSLILESASTNQTSMYLCASSEDFANTGELFFGEGSRLTVL.

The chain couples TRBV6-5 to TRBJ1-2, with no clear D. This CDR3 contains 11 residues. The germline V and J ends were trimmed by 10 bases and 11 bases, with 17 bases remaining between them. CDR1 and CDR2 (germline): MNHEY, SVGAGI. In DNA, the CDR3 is TGTGCCACCTCTTATGGTCTGAGGTACACCTTC. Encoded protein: CATSYGLRYTF.

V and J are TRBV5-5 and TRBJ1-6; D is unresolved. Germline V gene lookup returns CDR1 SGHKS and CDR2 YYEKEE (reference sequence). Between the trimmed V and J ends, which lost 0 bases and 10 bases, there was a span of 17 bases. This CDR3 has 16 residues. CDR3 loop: CASSLVLGPGRSPLHF. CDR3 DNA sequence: TGTGCCAGCAGCTTGGTTCTTGGCCCGGGGAGATCACCCCTCCACTTT.

In DNA form, the CDR3 reads TGCGCCAGCGAGGGGAGGGAGGGTGGAAATGAGCAGTTCTTC. Protein: CASEGREGGNEQFF. The rearrangement uses TRBV5-1 and TRBJ2-1; TRBD2 aligns across 7 bases. The germline V gene encodes CDR1 SGHRS and CDR2 YFSETQ. The CDR3 has 14 amino acids. V was pared by 7 bases and J by 7 bases, with 11 bases of the junction left unmatched.

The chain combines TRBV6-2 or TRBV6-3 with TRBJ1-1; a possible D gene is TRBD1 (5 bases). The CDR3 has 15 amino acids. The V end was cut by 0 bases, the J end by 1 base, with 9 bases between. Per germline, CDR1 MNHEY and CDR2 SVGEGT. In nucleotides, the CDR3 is TGTGCCAGCAGTTACTCGATCGGGGGGAACACTGAAGCTTTCTTT. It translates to CASSYSIGGNTEAFF.

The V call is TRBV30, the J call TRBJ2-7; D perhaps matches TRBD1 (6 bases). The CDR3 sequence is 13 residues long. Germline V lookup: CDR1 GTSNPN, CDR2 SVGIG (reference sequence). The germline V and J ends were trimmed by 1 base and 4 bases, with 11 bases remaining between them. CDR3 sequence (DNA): TGTGCCTGGAGTGGATACAGGGCTTACGAGCAGTACTTC. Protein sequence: CAWSGYRAYEQYF.

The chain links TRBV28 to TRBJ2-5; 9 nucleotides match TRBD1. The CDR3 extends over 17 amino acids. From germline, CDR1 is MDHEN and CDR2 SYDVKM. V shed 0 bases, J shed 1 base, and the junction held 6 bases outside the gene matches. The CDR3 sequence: CASSLWGQGRAQETQYF. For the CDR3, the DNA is TGTGCCAGCAGTTTATGGGGACAGGGTAGGGCCCAAGAGACCCAGTACTTC.

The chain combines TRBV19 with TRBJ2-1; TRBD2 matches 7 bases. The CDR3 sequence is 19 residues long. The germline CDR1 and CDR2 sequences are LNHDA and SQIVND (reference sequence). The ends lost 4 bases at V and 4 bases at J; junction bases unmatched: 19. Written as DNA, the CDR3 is TGTGCCAGTAGTAACGGTCCGGCCACCGGGAGGCTTTATTACAATGAGCAGTTCTTC. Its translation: CASSNGPATGRLYYNEQFF.

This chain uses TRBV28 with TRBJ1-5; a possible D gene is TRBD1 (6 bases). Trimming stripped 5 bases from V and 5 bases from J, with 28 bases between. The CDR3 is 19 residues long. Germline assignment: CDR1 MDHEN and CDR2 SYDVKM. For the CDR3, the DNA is TGTGCCAGCAGTCCCCTGGGGGTAGGGGGTGGGGAAACATATCAGCCCCAGCATTTT. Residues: CASSPLGVGGGETYQPQHF.

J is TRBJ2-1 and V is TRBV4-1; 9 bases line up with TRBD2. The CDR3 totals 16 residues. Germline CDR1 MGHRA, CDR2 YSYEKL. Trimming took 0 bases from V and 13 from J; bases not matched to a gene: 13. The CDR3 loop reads CASSQESSGARAEQFF. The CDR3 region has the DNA TGCGCCAGCAGCCAAGAGTCTAGCGGGGCCCGGGCGGAACAGTTCTTC.

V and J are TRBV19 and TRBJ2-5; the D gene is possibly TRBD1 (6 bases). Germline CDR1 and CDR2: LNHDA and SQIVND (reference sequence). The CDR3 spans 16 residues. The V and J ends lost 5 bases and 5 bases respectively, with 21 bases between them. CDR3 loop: CASSPWGLHTGETQYF. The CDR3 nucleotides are TGTGCCAGTAGTCCCTGGGGGCTTCATACGGGGGAGACCCAGTACTTC.

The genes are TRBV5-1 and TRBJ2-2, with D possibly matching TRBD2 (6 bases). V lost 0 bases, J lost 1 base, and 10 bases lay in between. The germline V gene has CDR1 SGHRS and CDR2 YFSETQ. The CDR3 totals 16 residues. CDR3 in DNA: TGCGCCAGCAGCTTGGGTGCTAGCGAGAACACCGGGGAGCTGTTTTTT. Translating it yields CASSLGASENTGELFF.

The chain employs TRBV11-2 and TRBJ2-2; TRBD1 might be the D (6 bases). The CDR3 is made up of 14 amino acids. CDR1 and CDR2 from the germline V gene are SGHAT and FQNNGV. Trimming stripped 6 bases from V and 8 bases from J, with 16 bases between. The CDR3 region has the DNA TGTGCCAGCAGTCAGGGGATCACTTTGGGGGAGCTGTTTTTT. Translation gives CASSQGITLGELFF.

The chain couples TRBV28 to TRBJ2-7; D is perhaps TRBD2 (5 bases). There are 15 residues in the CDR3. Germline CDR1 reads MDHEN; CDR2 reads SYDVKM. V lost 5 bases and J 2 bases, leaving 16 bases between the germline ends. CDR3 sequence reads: CASSPGELPPYEQYF. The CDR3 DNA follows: TGTGCCAGCAGTCCCGGGGAGTTACCCCCCTACGAGCAGTACTTC.

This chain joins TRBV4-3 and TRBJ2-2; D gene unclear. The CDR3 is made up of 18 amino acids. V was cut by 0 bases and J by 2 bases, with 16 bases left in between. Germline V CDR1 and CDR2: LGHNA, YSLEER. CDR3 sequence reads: CASSQEVVQIINTGELFF. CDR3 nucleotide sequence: TGCGCCAGCAGCCAAGAGGTAGTACAGATAATTAACACCGGGGAGCTGTTTTTT.

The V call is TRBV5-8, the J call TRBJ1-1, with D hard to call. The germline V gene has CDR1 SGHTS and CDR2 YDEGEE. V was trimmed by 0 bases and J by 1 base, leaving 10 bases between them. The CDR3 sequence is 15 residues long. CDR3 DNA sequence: TGTGCCAGCAGCTTGGGGCGGATTTCGAACACTGAAGCTTTCTTT. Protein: CASSLGRISNTEAFF.

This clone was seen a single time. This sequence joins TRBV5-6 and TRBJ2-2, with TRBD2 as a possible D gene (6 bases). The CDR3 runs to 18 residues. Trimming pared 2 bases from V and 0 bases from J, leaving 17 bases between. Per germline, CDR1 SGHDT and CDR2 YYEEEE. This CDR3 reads CASSFPGGAVANTGELFF. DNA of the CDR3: TGTGCCAGCAGCTTCCCCGGGGGAGCTGTAGCGAACACCGGGGAGCTGTTTTTT.

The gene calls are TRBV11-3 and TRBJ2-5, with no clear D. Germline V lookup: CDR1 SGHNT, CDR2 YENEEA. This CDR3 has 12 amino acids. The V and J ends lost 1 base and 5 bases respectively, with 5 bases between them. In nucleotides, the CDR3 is TGTGCCAGCAGCTTAGTAGATGAGACCCAGTACTTC. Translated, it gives CASSLVDETQYF.

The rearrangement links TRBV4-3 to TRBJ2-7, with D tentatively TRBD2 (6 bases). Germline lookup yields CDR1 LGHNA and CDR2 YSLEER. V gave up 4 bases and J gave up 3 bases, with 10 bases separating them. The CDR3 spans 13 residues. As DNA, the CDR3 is TGCGCCAGCAGCCCGGACGGGGGCTACGAGCAGTACTTC. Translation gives CASSPDGGYEQYF.

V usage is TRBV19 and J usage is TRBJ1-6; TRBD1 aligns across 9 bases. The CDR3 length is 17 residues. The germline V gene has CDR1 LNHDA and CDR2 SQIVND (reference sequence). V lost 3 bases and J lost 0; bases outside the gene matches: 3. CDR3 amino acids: CASSMIQGASYNSPLHF. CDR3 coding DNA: TGTGCCAGTAGTATGATACAGGGGGCCTCCTATAATTCACCCCTCCACTTT.

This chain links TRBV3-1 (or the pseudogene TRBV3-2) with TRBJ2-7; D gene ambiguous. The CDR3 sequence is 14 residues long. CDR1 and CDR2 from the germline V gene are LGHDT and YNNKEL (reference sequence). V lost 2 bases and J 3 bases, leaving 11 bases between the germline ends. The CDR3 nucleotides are TGTGCCAGCAGCCAAAATGAAGGAGTCTACGAGCAGTACTTC. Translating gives CASSQNEGVYEQYF.

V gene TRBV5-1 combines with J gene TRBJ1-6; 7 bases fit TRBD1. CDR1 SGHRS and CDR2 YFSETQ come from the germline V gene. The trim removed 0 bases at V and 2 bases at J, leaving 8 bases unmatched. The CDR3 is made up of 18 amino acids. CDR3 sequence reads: CASSLGNDRVTYNSPLHF. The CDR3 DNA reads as TGCGCCAGCAGCTTGGGTAACGACAGGGTAACCTATAATTCACCCCTCCACTTT.